This T cell receptor beta chain was sequenced during a study of CD8 T cells in ankylosing spondylitis. Comment on this clonotype: The antigen is undetermined.

Germline CDR1 SGHTA, CDR2 FQGTGA. V shed 0 bases and J 2 bases; nucleotides not matched to a gene: 8. The CDR3 runs to 17 residues. Study-wide points: Ankylosing spondylitis blood seemed to carry a telltale TCR beta motif made of seven or eight highly homologous variants. Earlier work had already found some motif variants in reactive arthritis synovial fluid and blood. Clones linked to disease were reported to show significant enrichment in matched ankylosing spondylitis synovial fluid.

In making TCR beta libraries, quantitative 5'-RACE with molecular barcodes was used. Each CDR3 protein is one row after TCRdb ran MiXCR on the 5' RACE reads. The profile covers about 360,000 distinct CDR3 sequences, with approximately 22% appearing a single time and about an eighth taken by the ten largest. The clonotype comes from a male donor with ankylosing spondylitis or in good health (not recorded which). The rearrangement uses TRBV7-3 and TRBJ2-7; 9 nucleotides agree with TRBD1. Sequencing used blood, either unsorted or a sorted T cell fraction (not recorded which). The CDR3, as DNA: TGTGCCAGCAGCTTAACTGGACAGGGGTCGATAACCTACGAGCAGTACTTC. Its translation: CASSLTGQGSITYEQYF.